The present T cell receptor (beta chain) was sequenced within a study of blood T cell repertoires in COVID-19. Overall study context: PBMCs, B-cell-depleted T cells, or T cells provided the cDNA or gDNA that made up the material.

This clone has a single count. Measured with immunoSEQ multiplex PCR; TCRdb has only the in-frame clones, and not every one. The repertoire has about 160,000 clones, roughly 85% of them found once; the top ten carry about 3.5%. CDR1 and CDR2 from the germline V gene are MDHEN and SYDVKM. Deletions cut 4 bases from V and 10 bases from J, with 23 bases between. The CDR3 spans 17 residues. This clonotype was obtained from a human donor with acute or convalescent COVID-19. The donor label of this sample is uncertain. Material: peripheral blood. The J gene is TRBJ1-6, the V gene TRBV28; TRBD1 might be the D (5 bases). The CDR3 DNA follows: TGTGCCAGCAGTTCACTACAGCGGAGGGGCAGAGGCTCACCCCTCCACTTT. It translates to CASSSLQRRGRGSPLHF.